These 11 T cell receptor beta chains originate from one sample sequenced in a study of T cell clones after liver transplantation. The antigens of these receptors remain unknown. Alloreactive TCRbeta sequences came from sequencing proliferating CFSE-low cells in the MLR. The method was immunoSEQ multiplex PCR; TCRdb's version includes in-frame clones alone and lacks a portion of them. The data show hundreds of clones, less than 70% seen once. The source material was CD8+ T cells from cultured PBMCs. The receptors come from a human patient who received a liver transplant. The T cells may partly be graft donor cells.

Regarding this clone: A read error may account for a junction end that differs from germline. The chain uses TRBV7-9 and TRBJ1-2; maybe TRBD1 (5 bases). This CDR3 has 13 amino acids. Germline V lookup: CDR1 SEHNR, CDR2 FQNEAQ (reference sequence). The CDR3: CASSQDDSYGYTF. For the CDR3, the DNA is TGCGCCAGCAGCCAAGACGACAGCTATGGCTACACCTTC.

This sequence joins TRBV6-6 and TRBJ2-1; 12 positions match TRBD2. Germline V lookup: CDR1 MNHNY, CDR2 SVGAGI (reference sequence). Germline trimming cut 3 bases from V and 7 bases from J; bases unmatched to any gene: 1. This CDR3 region has 14 residues. The CDR3 DNA sequence: TGTGCCAGCAGTTATGGGACTAGCGGGAATGAGCAGTTCTTC. Translating it yields CASSYGTSGNEQFF.

This clone is large in the sample. This chain connects TRBV21-1 to TRBJ1-4; TRBD1 is taken as the D call from the table, unchecked against the DNA. TRBV21-1 is a recognized pseudogene. CDR3 length: 15 amino acids. CDR3 protein: CASTPGRQGTEKLFF. The CDR3 DNA sequence: TGTGCCAGCACCCCTGGGCGCCAGGGGACTGAAAAACTGTTTTTT.

This clone is hyperexpanded (1% or more) in the sample. The chain is built from TRBV19 and TRBJ1-5, with D unclear. The CDR3 covers 13 residues. Deletions cut 4 bases from V and 2 bases from J, with 6 bases between. Germline-derived CDR1 and CDR2 are LNHDA and SQIVND (reference sequence). CDR3 sequence reads: CASSRRGNQPQHF. The CDR3 coding sequence is TGTGCCAGTAGTAGGCGGGGCAATCAGCCCCAGCATTTT. The full variable domain, rest sourced from reference TRBV19 and TRBJ1-5, is DGGITQSPKYLFRKEGQNVTLSCEQNLNHDAMYWYRQDPGQGLRLIYYSQIVNDFQKGDIAEGYSVSREKKESFPLTVTSAQKNPTAFYLCASSRRGNQPQHFGDGTRLSIL.

This clone has a handful of counts. V and J are TRBV9 and TRBJ1-2; unclear D gene. CDR1 is SGDLS, CDR2 YYNGEE, per germline. Trimming pared 3 bases from V and 4 bases from J, leaving 13 bases between. The CDR3 has 14 amino acids. The CDR3 loop reads CASSDGGLTYGYTF. As DNA, the CDR3 is TGTGCCAGCAGCGACGGAGGACTTACCTATGGCTACACCTTC.

This chain links TRBV9 with TRBJ1-4; D may be TRBD1 (6 bases). V shed 3 bases and J shed 8 bases, with 17 bases lying between them. CDR1 SGDLS and CDR2 YYNGEE come from the germline V gene. There are 15 residues in the CDR3. CDR3 nucleotide sequence: TGTGCCAGCAGCGCCAGACAGGCGGGAGGGGAAAAACTGTTTTTT. Amino acid sequence: CASSARQAGGEKLFF.

This clone turned up a few times. The rearrangement joins TRBV11-2 to TRBJ2-5, with 10 bases fitting TRBD1. The CDR3 covers 14 residues. Germline CDR1 is SGHAT and CDR2 is FQNNGV. Trimming removed 3 bases from V and 3 bases from J; junction bases left unmatched: 1. CDR3 loop: CASSFGQGEETQYF. CDR3 nucleotide sequence: TGTGCCAGCAGCTTCGGACAGGGGGAAGAGACCCAGTACTTC.

V gene TRBV4-1 combines with J gene TRBJ2-7, with 9 bases fitting TRBD2. This CDR3 has 16 amino acids. Germline CDR1 MGHRA, CDR2 YSYEKL. Germline trimming cut 2 bases from V and 2 bases from J; bases unmatched to any gene: 7. In DNA, the CDR3 is TGCGCCAGCAGCCAACTCGAGCGGGGGGCCCCCTACGAGCAGTACTTC. Residues: CASSQLERGAPYEQYF.

The J gene is TRBJ1-1, the V gene TRBV7-2, with D unresolved. V lost 5 bases and J 2 bases, leaving 21 bases between the germline ends. This CDR3 is 17 amino acids long. Germline CDR1 is SGHTA and CDR2 is FQGNSA. Here the CDR3 reads CASSLKILRVDNTEAFF. Here the CDR3 DNA reads TGTGCCAGCAGCCTTAAAATCCTGAGGGTGGACAACACTGAAGCTTTCTTT.

The count of this clone is one. J is TRBJ1-2 and V is TRBV4-3, with D possibly TRBD1 on 5 matching bases. Germline CDR1 LGHNA, CDR2 YSLEER. The length of the CDR3 is 15 residues. The V end was cut by 1 base, the J end by 1 base, with 10 bases between. The chain's CDR3 is CASSQARDRNYGYTF. CDR3 sequence (DNA): TGCGCCAGCAGCCAAGCCAGGGACCGTAACTATGGCTACACCTTC.

In its sample, this clone was seen a few times. The chain has TRBV5-4 and TRBJ2-4; 7 bases agree with TRBD1. Trimming at V came to 3 bases and at J to 9 bases, leaving 9 bases not matched to a gene. Germline-derived CDR1 and CDR2 are SGHNT and YYREEE (reference sequence). CDR3 length equals 14 residues. The CDR3 nucleotides are TGTGCCAGCAGCTCGGAAGACAGGGACGGCATTCAGTACTTC. It yields the protein CASSSEDRDGIQYF.